The next 25 T cell receptor beta chains were all read from a single sample in a study of T cells in Graves' hyperthyroidism and ophthalmopathy. Amplification targeted TCR beta CDR3 regions from RNA transcripts. The HTBI primer set drove a first-round RT-PCR of the TCR CDR3. MiXCR, applied by TCRdb to the multiplex PCR reads, yields one record per CDR3 protein. The table includes around 720,000 distinct CDR3 sequences, around a third detected once. The sample taken for sequencing was blood. Every receptor here comes from a middle-aged woman with Graves' hyperthyroidism.

This clonotype occurred many times. The DNA of the CDR3 is TGTGCCAGCAGCAACTCGAACGGGGCCAATCAGCCCCAGCATTTT. Translated, it gives CASSNSNGANQPQHF. The J gene is TRBJ1-5, the V gene TRBV7-9; D possibly corresponds to TRBD1 (5 bases). V gave up 5 bases and J gave up 3 bases, with 14 bases separating them. CDR3 length: 15 residues. Per the germline V gene, CDR1 is SEHNR and CDR2 is FQNEAQ (reference sequence).

This clonotype was detected a few times. This chain uses TRBV7-9 with TRBJ1-4, with unresolved D. The V and J ends lost 7 bases and 2 bases respectively, with 17 bases between them. Germline V gene sequence: CDR1 SEHNR, CDR2 FQNEAQ (reference sequence). This CDR3 comprises 16 residues. The CDR3: CASNPRVEGTNEKLFF. CDR3 coding DNA: TGTGCCAGCAACCCCCGAGTGGAGGGCACTAATGAAAAACTGTTTTTT.

This clonotype was seen only a few times. One end of the junction does not line up with germline, which may come from a read error. The chain recombines TRBV10-3 with TRBJ1-1; D is ambiguous. Germline V CDR1 and CDR2: ENHRY, SYGVKD. The length of the CDR3 is 12 residues. The CDR3 sequence is CASSYSRREAFF. CDR3 sequence (DNA): TGTGCCAGCAGTTACTCGAGAAGGGAAGCTTTCTTT.

Turning to this clonotype: The junction departs from the called germline gene at one end, perhaps through a read error. The CDR3 bases are TGTGCCAGCAGTTCCTCGACAGGTGAAGCTTTCTTT. Translated, it gives CASSSSTGEAFF. This chain links TRBV24-1 with TRBJ1-1, with a possible D match to TRBD1 (6 bases). CDR3 length: 12 amino acids. Germline assignment: CDR1 KGHDR and CDR2 SFDVKD.

This chain uses TRBV7-2 with TRBJ2-5; TRBD2 is a possible D gene (5 bases). Trimming took 5 bases from V and 1 from J, leaving 11 bases between them. The germline V gene has CDR1 SGHTA and CDR2 FQGNSA. The CDR3 spans 14 residues. CDR3 loop: CASSRGNLQETQYF. CDR3 nucleotides: TGTGCCAGCAGCCGAGGGAACCTCCAAGAGACCCAGTACTTC.

The table lists this clonotype with a few counts. The V gene is TRBV2, the J gene TRBJ1-5; D may be TRBD1 (5 bases). Germline CDR1 reads SNHLY; CDR2 reads FYNNEI. The V gene lost 5 bases and the J gene lost 3 bases, with 14 bases spanning the gap. CDR3 size: 15 residues. CDR3 amino acids: CASSFQTEPNQPQHF. Written as DNA, the CDR3 is TGTGCCAGCAGTTTTCAGACAGAACCCAATCAGCCCCAGCATTTT.

The sample holds many counts of this clonotype. The V and J genes are TRBV7-9 and TRBJ1-2; the D gene is possibly TRBD1 (5 bases). This CDR3 region has 15 residues. Trimming took 0 bases from V and 6 from J, leaving 14 bases between them. Per the germline V gene, CDR1 is SEHNR and CDR2 is FQNEAQ (reference sequence). The CDR3 nucleotides read TGTGCCAGCAGCTTAGCACTAGTCCAGGGAAATGGCTACACCTTC. Amino acids: CASSLALVQGNGYTF.

This clonotype has just a few counts. The rearrangement joins TRBV27 to TRBJ2-6; D is uncertain. CDR3 length: 13 residues. Germline CDR1 and CDR2: MNHEY and SMNVEV (reference sequence). Trimming left V 10 bases short and J 2 bases short, with 9 bases between. The CDR3 reads CAIGTPGANVLTF. In DNA form, the CDR3 reads TGTGCCATCGGAACACCTGGGGCCAACGTCCTGACTTTC.

This clonotype was counted between two and nine times. This chain joins TRBV6-5 and TRBJ1-5, with D tentatively TRBD1 (6 bases). The germline V gene has CDR1 MNHEY and CDR2 SVGAGI. The CDR3 has 15 residues. The V end lost 8 bases, the J end lost 5 bases, and 19 bases lay between the germline ends. The DNA for the CDR3 is TGTGCCAGCCAGCAGGGGAACAGCCTCGATCAGCCCCAGCATTTT. It specifies CASQQGNSLDQPQHF.

This clonotype was found many times. The chain links TRBV14 to TRBJ2-5, with D perhaps TRBD1 or TRBD2 (5 bases each). The CDR3 is 15 residues long. Trimming shortened V by 4 bases and J by 4 bases, and 16 bases separated the two germline ends. The V gene's germline CDR1 is SGHDN and CDR2 FVKESK. The CDR3 sequence: CASSLLVPGRETQYF. The DNA of the CDR3 is TGTGCCAGCAGCCTCCTTGTCCCGGGGCGAGAGACCCAGTACTTC.

On this clonotype itself: This clone may be a read error of a much larger clone one base away. This chain connects TRBV20-1 to TRBJ2-5; 11 bases fit TRBD1. CDR1 and CDR2 (germline): DFQATT, SNEGSKA (reference sequence). The CDR3 is 15 residues long. J gave up 4 bases and V 0 bases, and 4 bases lay outside the gene matches. DNA for the CDR3: TGCAGTGCTAGAGATGTCGGGACAGGGGGAGAGACCCAGTACTTC. Protein sequence: CSARDVGTGGETQYF.

There are a few counts of this clonotype. The J gene is TRBJ1-5, the V gene TRBV6-5, with no clear D. Trimming took off 5 bases at V and 0 bases at J, with 14 bases between the two ends. This CDR3 comprises 16 residues. Germline CDR1 reads MNHEY; CDR2 reads SVGAGI. CDR3 in amino acids: CASSEMQRYSNQPQHF. The CDR3 region has the DNA TGTGCCAGCAGTGAGATGCAACGGTATAGCAATCAGCCCCAGCATTTT.

As for this clonotype: The germline gene is not matched at one end of the junction; a read error may be the cause. The rearrangement links TRBV7-2 to TRBJ1-1, with 8 bases lining up with TRBD1. The CDR3 runs 15 residues. Germline loops: CDR1 SGHTA, CDR2 FQGNSA. This CDR3 is CASSFQGAGNAEAFF. The CDR3 DNA is TGTGCCAGCAGCTTTCAGGGGGCTGGGAACGCTGAAGCTTTCTTT.

In this sample, this clonotype turned up a few times. The chain carries TRBV11-2 and TRBJ2-7; D might be TRBD2 (5 bases). The CDR3 totals 15 residues. Germline lookup yields CDR1 SGHAT and CDR2 FQNNGV. Trimming pared 1 base from V and 6 bases from J, leaving 16 bases between. The CDR3 spells CASSLVFQEGSEQYF. CDR3 nucleotide sequence: TGTGCCAGCAGCTTAGTGTTTCAAGAGGGATCCGAGCAGTACTTC.

This chain uses TRBV5-1 with TRBJ2-2, with D unresolved. The CDR3 is 15 residues long. With 4 bases removed from V and 2 bases from J, the gap between germline ends came to 12 bases. The germline V gene has CDR1 SGHRS and CDR2 YFSETQ. The CDR3 DNA sequence: TGCGCCAGCAGCGGCGTGTGGGTAAACACCGGGGAGCTGTTTTTT. It codes for CASSGVWVNTGELFF. Filled out from reference TRBV5-1 and TRBJ2-2, the complete variable domain reads KAGVTQTPRYLIKTRGQQVTLSCSPISGHRSVSWYQQTPGQGLQFLFEYFSETQRNKGNFPGRFSGRQFSNSRSEMNVSTLELGDSALYLCASSGVWVNTGELFFGEGSRLTVL.

The chain has TRBV20-1 and TRBJ2-5; 13 bases line up with TRBD2. Germline V gene data show CDR1 as DFQATT and CDR2 as SNEGSKA (reference sequence). With V trimmed by 1 base and J by 3 bases, 5 bases remained unmatched. The CDR3 length is 16 residues. CDR3 residues: CSARAAGLAGKETQYF. DNA for the CDR3: TGCAGTGCTAGAGCGGCGGGACTAGCGGGGAAAGAGACCCAGTACTTC.

There are many counts of this clonotype. V is TRBV7-2 and J is TRBJ2-7; 11 bases match TRBD1. The V gene's germline CDR1 is SGHTA and CDR2 FQGNSA. This CDR3 contains 15 residues. V lost 4 bases and J lost 4; bases outside the gene matches: 6. The CDR3 sequence is CASSSTRDRGYEQYF. The CDR3 nucleotides read TGTGCCAGCAGCTCAACCCGGGACAGGGGGTACGAGCAGTACTTC.

The table lists this clonotype with many counts. The CDR3 region has the DNA TGTGCCAGCAGTTGGGTTATTGCGGACGAGCAGTACTTC. As protein: CASSWVIADEQYF. The V call is TRBV12-3 or TRBV12-4, the J call TRBJ2-7, with no clear D. This CDR3 comprises 13 residues. The V end was cut by 4 bases, the J end by 5 bases, with 12 bases between.

Turning to this clonotype: A junction boundary mismatches the germline segment, possibly from a read error. V usage is TRBV19 and J usage is TRBJ1-6; TRBD1 might be the D (5 bases). The germline V gene encodes CDR1 LNHDA and CDR2 SQIVND (reference sequence). The CDR3 has 14 amino acids. In DNA form, the CDR3 reads TGTGCCAGTAGTACGGGACGGCTTAATTCACCCCCCCACTTT. Its translation: CASSTGRLNSPPHF.

This clonotype was seen only a few times. The V gene is TRBV9, the J gene TRBJ1-3; D remains unclear. V lost 0 bases and J 0 bases, leaving 13 bases between the germline ends. Germline V gives CDR1 SGDLS, CDR2 YYNGEE. The CDR3 is 17 amino acids. The CDR3 here is CASSVEKPGFSGNTIYF. The CDR3 coding sequence is TGTGCCAGCAGCGTAGAGAAACCCGGGTTCTCTGGAAACACCATATATTTT.

This clonotype was found many times. The chain carries TRBV7-6 and TRBJ2-5; 7 bases match TRBD2. CDR1 is SGHVS and CDR2 is FNYEAQ in the germline V gene. This CDR3 has 16 residues. With V trimmed by 5 bases and J by 4 bases, 13 bases remained unmatched. CDR3 sequence: CASSHLLRELGETQYF. CDR3 nucleotides: TGTGCCAGCAGCCACCTTTTGCGGGAGTTAGGAGAGACCCAGTACTTC. Using reference TRBV7-6 and TRBJ2-5 for the parts outside the CDR3, the full variable domain is GAGVSQSPRYKVTKRGQDVALRCDPISGHVSLYWYRQALGQGPEFLTYFNYEAQQDKSGLPNDRFSAERPEGSISTLTIQRTEQRDSAMYRCASSHLLRELGETQYFGPGTRLLVL.

The V gene is TRBV5-1, the J gene TRBJ2-2; no clear D gene. Trimming left V 2 bases short and J 2 bases short, with 7 bases between. From germline, CDR1 is SGHRS and CDR2 YFSETQ. The CDR3 spans 14 residues. Written as DNA, the CDR3 is TGCGCCAGCAGCTTTAGGCAAAACACCGGGGAGCTGTTTTTT. It yields the protein CASSFRQNTGELFF.

This clonotype was observed many times. The rearrangement joins TRBV29-1 to TRBJ2-7; 9 bases are a match to TRBD1. There are 15 residues in the CDR3. Per germline, CDR1 SQVTM and CDR2 ANQGSEA. Germline trimming cut 4 bases from V and 2 bases from J; bases unmatched to any gene: 9. The CDR3 reads CSVALRDRATYEQYF. For the CDR3, the DNA is TGCAGCGTTGCCCTCCGGGACAGGGCCACCTACGAGCAGTACTTC.

The chain uses TRBV24-1 and TRBJ2-7, with D possibly matching TRBD1 (5 bases). The germline CDR1 and CDR2 sequences are KGHDR and SFDVKD. Deletions cut 4 bases from V and 3 bases from J, with 6 bases between. The CDR3 length is 12 residues. CDR3 in amino acids: CATSETDYEQYF. The CDR3 DNA reads as TGTGCCACCAGTGAGACAGACTACGAGCAGTACTTC.

The chain joins TRBV19 to TRBJ1-2, with TRBD1 identical over 8 bases. The J segment lost 4 bases and the V segment lost 4 bases, leaving 8 bases of the junction unmatched. The CDR3 contains 15 residues. CDR1 is LNHDA and CDR2 is SQIVND in the germline V gene (reference sequence). The chain's CDR3 is CASSTTGEGTYGYTF. CDR3 in DNA: TGTGCCAGTAGTACGACAGGGGAGGGGACCTATGGCTACACCTTC.